A single sample is the source of the 17 T cell receptor beta chains below, sequenced in a study of T-cell reconstitution after alpha-beta-depleted transplantation in children. It was with unique molecular identifiers that the TCRbeta library was prepared. Via MiXCR, TCRdb re-called the PCR reads, giving one row per CDR3 protein. The data contain roughly 340,000 distinct CDR3 sequences, around 16% of them singletons. Specimen: PBMCs, mostly from graft donor cells, collected 360 days after TCRalphabeta/CD19-depleted stem cell transplant. Receptor source: a male patient under 10 years old who had a stem cell transplant for acute lymphoblastic leukemia, so the T cells may come from the graft donor.

In this sample, this clonotype turned up a few times. The V call is TRBV28, the J call TRBJ2-7; 9 nucleotides agree with TRBD1. With 3 bases clipped from V and 6 bases from J, the junction kept 6 bases outside the gene matches. Germline CDR1 and CDR2: MDHEN and SYDVKM. CDR3 size: 14 residues. CDR3 DNA: TGTGCCAGCAGTTTGGGGACAGGGAACCGCGAGCAGTACTTC. It is translated as CASSLGTGNREQYF.

This sequence joins TRBV24-1 and TRBJ2-3; 7 positions agree with TRBD1. J gave up 1 base and V 3 bases, and 6 bases lay outside the gene matches. This CDR3 comprises 16 residues. Germline V gives CDR1 KGHDR, CDR2 SFDVKD. This CDR3 is CATSDNRGRGTDTQYF. CDR3 DNA sequence: TGTGCCACCAGTGATAACAGGGGCCGGGGCACAGATACGCAGTATTTT.

This clonotype was observed many times. The V call is TRBV10-3, the J call TRBJ2-2; D may correspond to TRBD1 or TRBD2 (5 bases each). This CDR3 is 15 amino acids long. Trimming took 2 bases from V and 4 from J, leaving 11 bases between them. The germline gives CDR1 ENHRY, CDR2 SYGVKD. The CDR3 nucleotides are TGTGCCATCAGTGAGGGGACCGTCGGCACCGGGGAGCTGTTTTTT. It is translated as CAISEGTVGTGELFF.

V gene TRBV4-2 combines with J gene TRBJ2-1; possible D gene TRBD1, 5 bases. Germline V gene data show CDR1 as LGHNA and CDR2 as YNFKEQ. V dropped 6 bases and J dropped 6 bases, with 21 bases sitting between them. This CDR3 spans 16 amino acids. The CDR3 nucleotides read TGTGCCAGCAGACCTTGGACAAGGGGCGCGTCCAATGAGCAGTTCTTC. Its translation is CASRPWTRGASNEQFF.

The CDR3: CASSQGDRKGGYTF. The CDR3 DNA follows: TGTGCCAGCAGCCAGGGGGACAGGAAGGGAGGCTACACCTTC. The chain uses TRBV7-8 and TRBJ1-2; 8 bases align to TRBD1. Trimming took 5 bases from V and 8 from J; bases not matched to a gene: 10. CDR3 length: 14 residues. Germline V gives CDR1 SGHVS, CDR2 FQNEAQ.

V usage is TRBV12-3 or TRBV12-4 and J usage is TRBJ2-7; TRBD1 aligns across 7 bases. This CDR3 contains 16 residues. V lost 3 bases and J lost 0; bases outside the gene matches: 8. The CDR3 DNA is TGTGCCAGCAGTTTTCGTTTTGGGACAGTCTCCTACGAGCAGTACTTC. As protein: CASSFRFGTVSYEQYF.

This clonotype was detected a few times. The V call is TRBV12-3 or TRBV12-4, the J call TRBJ2-5; D possibly corresponds to TRBD1 (6 bases). The CDR3 contains 15 residues. The V and J ends lost 1 base and 5 bases respectively, with 14 bases between them. CDR3 loop: CASSLVVGAGETQYF. DNA for the CDR3: TGTGCCAGCAGTTTAGTGGTGGGGGCGGGTGAGACCCAGTACTTC.

This clonotype has only a few counts. V and J are TRBV29-1 and TRBJ2-5; tentatively, D is TRBD1 or TRBD2 (5 bases each). The CDR3 totals 12 residues. Germline CDR1 SQVTM, CDR2 ANQGSEA. The V gene lost 4 bases and the J gene lost 5 bases, with 11 bases spanning the gap. CDR3 in DNA: TGCAGCGTTGGGGACGGGTTGGAGACCCAGTACTTC. Encoded protein: CSVGDGLETQYF.

The V gene is TRBV4-3, the J gene TRBJ2-7; tentatively, D is TRBD1 or TRBD2 (6 bases each). Germline V gene lookup returns CDR1 LGHNA and CDR2 YSLEER. Trimming removed 0 bases at V and 4 bases at J, with 19 bases between. This CDR3 is 17 amino acids long. The CDR3: CASSQERSGGLGYEQYF. Written as DNA, the CDR3 is TGCGCCAGCAGCCAAGAACGGTCTGGGGGGCTCGGATACGAGCAGTACTTC.

This clonotype was detected ten times or more. V usage is TRBV28 and J usage is TRBJ1-1, with D hard to call. Trimming left V 6 bases short and J 0 bases short, with 5 bases between. CDR1 MDHEN and CDR2 SYDVKM come from the germline V gene. CDR3 size: 12 residues. The CDR3 bases are TGTGCCAGCAGAGACTTGAACACTGAAGCTTTCTTT. Protein product: CASRDLNTEAFF.

This clonotype was picked up a small number of times. The gene calls are TRBV10-3 and TRBJ1-4; 8 bases line up with TRBD1. Germline CDR1 reads ENHRY; CDR2 reads SYGVKD. The CDR3 loop spans 14 amino acids. V was pared by 5 bases and J by 4 bases, with 3 bases of the junction left unmatched. The DNA for the CDR3 is TGTGCCATCAGTAGGGACAGGAGTAATGAAAAACTGTTTTTT. It encodes CAISRDRSNEKLFF.

This clonotype was recorded at least ten times. The rearrangement joins TRBV2 to TRBJ2-3; 12 nucleotides match TRBD2. With 5 bases clipped from V and 4 bases from J, the junction kept 10 bases outside the gene matches. Germline CDR1 is SNHLY and CDR2 is FYNNEI. This CDR3 has 17 amino acids. The CDR3, as DNA: TGTGCCAGCAGTTCCACGACTAGCGGGAGCGGGCCAGATACGCAGTATTTT. Amino acid sequence: CASSSTTSGSGPDTQYF.

This clonotype has a handful of counts. The chain joins TRBV6-2 or TRBV6-3 to TRBJ2-2; tentative D call: TRBD2 (5 bases). This CDR3 comprises 14 residues. V lost 6 bases to trimming and J lost 2 bases, with 10 bases between them. Germline lookup yields CDR1 MNHEY and CDR2 SVGEGT. The CDR3 is CASRPGINTGELFF. Here the CDR3 DNA reads TGTGCCAGCAGACCCGGGATTAACACCGGGGAGCTGTTTTTT.

This clonotype has a handful of counts. V usage is TRBV6-5 and J usage is TRBJ1-2, with D possibly TRBD1 on 5 matching bases. The CDR3 contains 12 residues. The germline V gene encodes CDR1 MNHEY and CDR2 SVGAGI. V lost 6 bases, J lost 2 bases, and 7 bases lay in between. CDR3 region: CASRPGNYGYTF. The DNA for the CDR3 is TGTGCCAGCAGACCAGGGAACTATGGCTACACCTTC.

This clonotype has just a few counts. The V and J genes are TRBV12-3 or TRBV12-4 and TRBJ1-5, with D possibly TRBD1 on 6 matching bases. V gave up 6 bases and J gave up 0 bases, with 12 bases separating them. The CDR3 contains 15 residues. In DNA, the CDR3 is TGTGCCAGCAGGCGGACAGCCCTTAGCAATCAGCCCCAGCATTTT. Its protein is CASRRTALSNQPQHF.

CDR3 region: CASSRTDQETQYF. Here the CDR3 DNA reads TGTGCCAGCAGCCGGACGGACCAAGAGACCCAGTACTTC. The gene calls are TRBV5-4 and TRBJ2-5; D not resolved. Germline CDR1 and CDR2: SGHNT and YYREEE (reference sequence). The CDR3 contains 13 residues. V lost 4 bases and J 0 bases, leaving 7 bases between the germline ends.

For the CDR3, the DNA is TGTGCCAGCAGCCCCCATACCGGACAGGGGGTTATTTCCGCCACCGGGGAGCTGTTTTTT. Translation: CASSPHTGQGVISATGELFF. The chain links TRBV7-6 to TRBJ2-2; 10 positions agree with TRBD1. Trimming at V came to 5 bases and at J to 4 bases, leaving 19 bases not matched to a gene. Germline lookup yields CDR1 SGHVS and CDR2 FNYEAQ. The length of the CDR3 is 20 residues.